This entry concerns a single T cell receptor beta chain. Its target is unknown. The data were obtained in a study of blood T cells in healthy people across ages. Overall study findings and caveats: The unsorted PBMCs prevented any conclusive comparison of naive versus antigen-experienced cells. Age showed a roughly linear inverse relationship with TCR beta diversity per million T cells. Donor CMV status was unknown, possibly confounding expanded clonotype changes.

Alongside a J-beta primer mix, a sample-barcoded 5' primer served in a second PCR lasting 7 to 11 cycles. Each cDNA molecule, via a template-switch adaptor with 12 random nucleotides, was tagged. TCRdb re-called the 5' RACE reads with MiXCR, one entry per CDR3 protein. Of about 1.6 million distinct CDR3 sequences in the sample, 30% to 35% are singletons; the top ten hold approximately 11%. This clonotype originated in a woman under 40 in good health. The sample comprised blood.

CDR3: CASSQEITELSTDTQYF. The CDR3 DNA reads as TGCGCCAGCAGCCAAGAAATAACAGAACTTAGCACAGATACGCAGTATTTT. The genes are TRBV4-1 and TRBJ2-3; unclear D gene. Germline CDR1 is MGHRA and CDR2 is YSYEKL. Trimming took 0 bases from V and 0 from J, leaving 13 bases between them. The CDR3 length is 17 residues.